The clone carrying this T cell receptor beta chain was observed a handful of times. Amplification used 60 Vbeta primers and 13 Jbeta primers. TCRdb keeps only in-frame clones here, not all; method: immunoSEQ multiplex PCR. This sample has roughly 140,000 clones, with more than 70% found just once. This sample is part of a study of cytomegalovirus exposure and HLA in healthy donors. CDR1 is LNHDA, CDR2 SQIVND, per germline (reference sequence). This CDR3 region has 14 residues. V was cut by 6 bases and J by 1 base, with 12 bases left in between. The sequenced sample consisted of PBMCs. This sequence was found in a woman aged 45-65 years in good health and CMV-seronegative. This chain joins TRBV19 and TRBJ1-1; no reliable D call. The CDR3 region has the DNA TGTGCCAGTAGATCAGGCGCTACGAACACTGAAGCTTTCTTT. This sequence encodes CASRSGATNTEAFF.